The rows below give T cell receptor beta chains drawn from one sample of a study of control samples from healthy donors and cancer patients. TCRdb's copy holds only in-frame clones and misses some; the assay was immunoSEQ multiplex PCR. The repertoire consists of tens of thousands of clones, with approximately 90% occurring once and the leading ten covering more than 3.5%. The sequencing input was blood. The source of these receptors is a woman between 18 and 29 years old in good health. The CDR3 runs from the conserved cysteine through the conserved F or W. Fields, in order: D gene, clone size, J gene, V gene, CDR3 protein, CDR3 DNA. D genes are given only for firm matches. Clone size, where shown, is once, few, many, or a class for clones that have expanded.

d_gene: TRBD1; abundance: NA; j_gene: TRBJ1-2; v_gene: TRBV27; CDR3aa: CASRETGLLGYTF; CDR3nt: TGTGCCAGCAGGGAGACAGGGCTCCTTGGCTACACCTTC
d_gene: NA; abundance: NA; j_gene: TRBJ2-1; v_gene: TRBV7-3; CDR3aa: CASSLKGGNYNEQFF; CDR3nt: TGTGCCAGCAGCTTAAAGGGGGGCAACTACAATGAGCAGTTCTTC
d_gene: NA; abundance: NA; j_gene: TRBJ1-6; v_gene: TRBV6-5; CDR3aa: CASSLGTANSPLHF; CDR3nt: TGTGCCAGCAGTCTAGGGACCGCTAATTCACCCCTCCACTTT
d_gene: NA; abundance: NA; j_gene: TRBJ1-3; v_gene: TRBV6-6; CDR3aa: CASSVDSSGNTIYF; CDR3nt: TGTGCCAGCAGTGTGGACAGCTCTGGAAACACCATATATTTT
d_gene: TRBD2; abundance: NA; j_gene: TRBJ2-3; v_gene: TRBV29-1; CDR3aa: CSVERLAGGSTDTQYF; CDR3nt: TGCAGCGTTGAAAGGCTAGCGGGGGGTTCCACAGATACGCAGTATTTT
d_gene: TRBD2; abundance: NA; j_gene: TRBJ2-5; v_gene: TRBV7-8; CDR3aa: CASSLHLTGGQETQYF; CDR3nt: TGTGCCAGCAGCTTACACCTCACGGGAGGACAAGAGACCCAGTACTTC
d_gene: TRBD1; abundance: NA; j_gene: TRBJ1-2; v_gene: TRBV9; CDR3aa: CASSVSTGVVGYTF; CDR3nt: TGTGCCAGCAGCGTATCAACAGGGGTTGTCGGCTACACCTTC
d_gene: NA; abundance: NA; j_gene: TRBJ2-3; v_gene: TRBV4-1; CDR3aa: CASSQVMAVRDTQYF; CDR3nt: TGCGCCAGCAGCCAAGTAATGGCAGTCAGGGATACGCAGTATTTT
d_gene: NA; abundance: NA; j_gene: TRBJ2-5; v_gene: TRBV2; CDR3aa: CASTRTRQETQYF; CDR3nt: TGTGCCAGCACGAGGACCCGCCAAGAGACCCAGTACTTC
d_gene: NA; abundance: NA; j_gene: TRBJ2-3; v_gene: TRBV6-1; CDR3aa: CASSEIWEDTQYF; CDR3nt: TGTGCCAGCAGTGAAATCTGGGAAGATACGCAGTATTTT
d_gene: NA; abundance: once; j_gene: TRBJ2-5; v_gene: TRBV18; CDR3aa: CASSPQETQYF; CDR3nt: TGTGCCAGCTCACCACAAGAGACCCAGTACTTC
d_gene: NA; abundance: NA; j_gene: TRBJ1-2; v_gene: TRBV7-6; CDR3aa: CASSFSGGGGYTF; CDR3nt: TGTGCCAGCAGCTTTTCGGGGGGTGGCGGCTACACCTTC
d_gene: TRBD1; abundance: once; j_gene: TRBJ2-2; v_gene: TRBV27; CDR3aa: CASIPTGQGVAGELFF; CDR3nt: TGTGCCAGCATCCCCACGGGACAGGGTGTGGCCGGGGAGCTGTTTTTT
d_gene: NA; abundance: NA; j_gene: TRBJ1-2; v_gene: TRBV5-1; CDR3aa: CASSPTAGSYGYTF; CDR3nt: TGCGCCAGCAGCCCAACAGCAGGGTCCTATGGCTACACCTTC
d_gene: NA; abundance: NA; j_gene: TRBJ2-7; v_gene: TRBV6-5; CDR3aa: CASSYGSGDAPYEQYF; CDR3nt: TGTGCCAGCAGTTACGGTTCAGGGGATGCGCCGTACGAGCAGTACTTC
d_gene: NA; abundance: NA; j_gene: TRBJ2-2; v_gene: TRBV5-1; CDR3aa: CASSLTLQGRATGELFF; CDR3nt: TGCGCCAGCAGCTTAACTCTACAGGGGAGGGCCACCGGGGAGCTGTTTTTT
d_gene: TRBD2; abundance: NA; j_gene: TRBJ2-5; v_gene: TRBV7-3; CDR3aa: CASSLTGGGAPETQYF; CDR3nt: TGTGCCAGCAGCCTCACGGGCGGGGGGGCACCCGAGACCCAGTACTTC
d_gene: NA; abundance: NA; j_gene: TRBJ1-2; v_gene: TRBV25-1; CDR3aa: CASSELADYGYTF; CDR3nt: TGTGCCAGCAGTGAATTGGCAGACTATGGCTACACCTTC
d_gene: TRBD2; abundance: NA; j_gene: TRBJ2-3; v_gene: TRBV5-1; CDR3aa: CASSLGGGLADTQYF; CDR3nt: TGCGCCAGCAGCTTGGGCGGGGGGTTGGCAGATACGCAGTATTTT
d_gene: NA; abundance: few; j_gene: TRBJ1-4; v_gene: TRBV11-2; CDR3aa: CASSFSGGGGEKLFF; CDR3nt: TGTGCCAGCAGCTTCTCCGGTGGGGGGGGCGAAAAACTGTTTTTT
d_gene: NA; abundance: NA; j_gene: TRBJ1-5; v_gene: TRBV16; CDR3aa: CASSQGARRNGGNQPQHF; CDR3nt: TGTGCCAGCAGCCAAGGGGCTAGACGGAACGGCGGCAATCAGCCCCAGCATTTT
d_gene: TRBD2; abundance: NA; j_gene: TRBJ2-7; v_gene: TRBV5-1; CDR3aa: CASSQMEGTTYEQYF; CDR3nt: TGCGCCAGCAGCCAGATGGAAGGGACTACCTACGAGCAGTACTTC
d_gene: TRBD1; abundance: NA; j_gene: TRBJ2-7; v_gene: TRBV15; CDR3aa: CATSRDSGGEDQYF; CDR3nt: TGTGCCACCAGCAGAGATTCAGGGGGCGAGGATCAGTACTTC
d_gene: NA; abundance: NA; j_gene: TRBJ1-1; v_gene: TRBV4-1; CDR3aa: CASSQVFQVMNTEAFF; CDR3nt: TGCGCCAGCAGCCAAGTATTTCAGGTAATGAACACTGAAGCTTTCTTT
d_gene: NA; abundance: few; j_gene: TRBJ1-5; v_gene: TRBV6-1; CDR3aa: CASSEVPGGIDSNQPQHF; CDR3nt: TGTGCCAGCAGTGAAGTCCCTGGGGGGATAGATAGCAATCAGCCCCAGCATTTT
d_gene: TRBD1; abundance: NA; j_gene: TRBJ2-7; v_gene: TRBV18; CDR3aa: CASSPGQVLSYEQYF; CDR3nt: TGTGCCAGCTCACCTGGACAGGTCCTTTCCTACGAGCAGTACTTC
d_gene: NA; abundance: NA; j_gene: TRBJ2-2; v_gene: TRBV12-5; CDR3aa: CASGLVLGAGANTGELFF; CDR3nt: TGTGCTAGTGGTTTGGTACTTGGCGCGGGGGCCAACACCGGGGAGCTGTTTTTT
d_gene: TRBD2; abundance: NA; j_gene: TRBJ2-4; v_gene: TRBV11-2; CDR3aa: CASSQSGGGNIQYF; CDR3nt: TGTGCCAGCAGCCAAAGCGGGGGCGGGAACATTCAGTACTTC
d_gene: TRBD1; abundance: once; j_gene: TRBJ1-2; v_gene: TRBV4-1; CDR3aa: CASSPRTGDNYGYTF; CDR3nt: TGCGCCAGCAGCCCTAGGACAGGGGACAACTATGGCTACACCTTC
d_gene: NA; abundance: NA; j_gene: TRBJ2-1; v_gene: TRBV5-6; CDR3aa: CASRPPEDSRAGNEQFF; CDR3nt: TGTGCCAGCAGGCCCCCTGAGGACAGCAGGGCAGGGAATGAGCAGTTCTTC
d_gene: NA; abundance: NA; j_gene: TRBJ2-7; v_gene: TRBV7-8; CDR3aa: CASSLSYEQYF; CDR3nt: TGTGCCAGCAGCCTTTCCTACGAGCAGTACTTC
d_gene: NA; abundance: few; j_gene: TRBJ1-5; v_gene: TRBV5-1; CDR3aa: CASSTRGRQHF; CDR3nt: TGCGCCAGCAGCACCCGGGGCCGCCAGCATTTT
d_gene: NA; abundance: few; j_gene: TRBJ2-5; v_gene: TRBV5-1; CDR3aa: CASLPGQTNQETQYF; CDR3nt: TGCGCCAGCCTACCCGGACAGACTAATCAAGAGACCCAGTACTTC
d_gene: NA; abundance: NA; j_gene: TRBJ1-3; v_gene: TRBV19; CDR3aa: CASSSGGGGNTIYF; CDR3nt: TGTGCCAGTAGTTCTGGGGGCGGTGGAAACACCATATATTTT
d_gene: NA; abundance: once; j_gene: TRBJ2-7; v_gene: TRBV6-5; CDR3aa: CACRWENSYEQYF; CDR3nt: TGTGCTTGTCGGTGGGAGAACTCCTACGAGCAGTACTTC
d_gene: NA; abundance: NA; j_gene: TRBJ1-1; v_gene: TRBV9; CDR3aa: CASSVGLPMNTEAFF; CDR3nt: TGTGCCAGCAGCGTAGGACTTCCGATGAACACTGAAGCTTTCTTT
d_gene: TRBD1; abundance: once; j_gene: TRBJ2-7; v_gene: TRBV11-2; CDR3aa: CASTSGQGSAYEQYF; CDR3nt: TGTGCCAGCACCTCAGGACAGGGGTCTGCCTACGAGCAGTACTTC
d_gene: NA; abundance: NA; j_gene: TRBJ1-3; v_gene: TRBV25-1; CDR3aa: CASARGAGNTIYF; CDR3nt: TGTGCCAGCGCCCGCGGGGCTGGAAACACCATATATTTT
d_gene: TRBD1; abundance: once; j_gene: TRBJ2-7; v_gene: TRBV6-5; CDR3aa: CASSRQGYYEQYF; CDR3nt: TGTGCCAGCAGTCGACAGGGGTACTACGAGCAGTACTTC
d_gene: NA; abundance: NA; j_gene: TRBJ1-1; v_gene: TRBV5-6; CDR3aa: CASSLGPIGTEAFF; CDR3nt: TGTGCCAGCAGCTTGGGGCCCATCGGGACTGAAGCTTTCTTT
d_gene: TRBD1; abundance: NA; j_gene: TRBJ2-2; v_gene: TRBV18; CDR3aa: CASSSQGQATGELFF; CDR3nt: TGTGCCAGCTCATCACAGGGGCAGGCCACCGGGGAGCTGTTTTTT
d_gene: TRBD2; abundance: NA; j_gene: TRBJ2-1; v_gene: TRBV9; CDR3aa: CASSATGTSVYNEQFF; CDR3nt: TGTGCCAGCAGCGCAACCGGGACTAGCGTATACAATGAGCAGTTCTTC
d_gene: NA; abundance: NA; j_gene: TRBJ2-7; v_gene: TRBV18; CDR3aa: CASSPGVVKDEQYF; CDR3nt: TGTGCCAGCTCACCAGGTGTCGTTAAGGACGAGCAGTACTTC
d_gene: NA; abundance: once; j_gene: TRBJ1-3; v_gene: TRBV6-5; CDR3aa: CASSYSPGRNTIYF; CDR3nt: TGTGCCAGCAGTTACTCGCCAGGGCGAAACACCATATATTTT
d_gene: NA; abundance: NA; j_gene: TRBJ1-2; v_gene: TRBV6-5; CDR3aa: CASRTTADGYGYTF; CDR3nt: TGTGCCAGCAGAACTACGGCGGACGGCTATGGCTACACCTTC
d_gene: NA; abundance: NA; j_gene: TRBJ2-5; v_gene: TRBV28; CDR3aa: CASSFSETQYF; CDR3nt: TGTGCCAGCAGTTTTTCAGAGACCCAGTACTTC
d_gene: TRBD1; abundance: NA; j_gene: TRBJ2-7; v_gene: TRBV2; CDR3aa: CASTGQGLGEQYF; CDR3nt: TGTGCCAGCACCGGACAGGGCTTGGGCGAGCAGTACTTC
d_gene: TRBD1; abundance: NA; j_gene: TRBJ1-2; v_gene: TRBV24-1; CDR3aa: CATSDETGGADYGYTF; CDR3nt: TGTGCCACCAGTGATGAAACAGGGGGCGCGGACTATGGCTACACCTTC
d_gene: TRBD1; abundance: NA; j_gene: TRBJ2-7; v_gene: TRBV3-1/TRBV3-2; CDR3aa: CASSQRRTGAYEQYF; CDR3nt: TGTGCCAGCAGCCAGAGGCGGACAGGGGCCTACGAGCAGTACTTC
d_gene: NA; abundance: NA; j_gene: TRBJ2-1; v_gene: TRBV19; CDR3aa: CASSTSSNGANEQFF; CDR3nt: TGTGCCAGTAGTACCTCTAGCAACGGTGCCAATGAGCAGTTCTTC
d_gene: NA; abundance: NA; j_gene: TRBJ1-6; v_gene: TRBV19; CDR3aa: CASSISLAGRDSPLHF; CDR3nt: TGTGCCAGTAGTATAAGTCTGGCAGGGAGGGACTCACCCCTCCACTTT
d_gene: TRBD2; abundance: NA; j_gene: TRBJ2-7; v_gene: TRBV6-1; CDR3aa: CASSDGLVNEQYF; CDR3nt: TGTGCCAGCAGTGACGGACTAGTCAACGAGCAGTACTTC
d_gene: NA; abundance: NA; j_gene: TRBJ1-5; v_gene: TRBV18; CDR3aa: CASSPDRGNQPQHF; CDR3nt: TGTGCCAGCTCACCGGATAGGGGCAATCAGCCCCAGCATTTT
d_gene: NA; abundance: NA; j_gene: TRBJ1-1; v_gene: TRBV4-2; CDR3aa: CASSQDDRGWTEAFF; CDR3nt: TGTGCCAGCAGCCAAGATGACCGGGGTTGGACTGAAGCTTTCTTT
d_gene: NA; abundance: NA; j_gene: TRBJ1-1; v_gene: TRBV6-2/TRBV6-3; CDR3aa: CASSYSWGATEAFF; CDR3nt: TGTGCCAGCAGTTACTCGTGGGGGGCGACTGAAGCTTTCTTT